Following are 2 T cell receptor beta chains from one sample sequenced in a study of blood T cell repertoires in COVID-19. TCRdb's table, derived via immunoSEQ multiplex PCR, lists solely in-frame clones and lacks some. This sample has some 190,000 clones; about 85% occur once, and the top ten carry 20% to 25%. The specimen sequenced was PBMCs or T cells enriched from blood (not recorded which). Source of these receptors: a woman aged 40 to 49 in a cohort exposed to, infected with or recovered from COVID-19 (not recorded which).

The chain couples TRBV7-8 to TRBJ1-3; the D is unclear. Germline values: CDR1 SGHVS, CDR2 FQNEAQ. The CDR3 is 16 residues long. Trimming removed 1 base at V and 0 bases at J, with 10 bases between. CDR3 DNA sequence: TGTGCCAGCAGCTTAGTTGGTCGGGTCTCTGGAAACACCATATATTTT. This encodes CASSLVGRVSGNTIYF. The full variable domain, with the rest looked up from reference TRBV7-8 and TRBJ1-3, is GAGVSQSPRYKVAKRGQDVALRCDPISGHVSLFWYQQALGQGPEFLTYFQNEAQLDKSGLPSDRFFAERPEGSVSTLKIQRTQQEDSAVYLCASSLVGRVSGNTIYFGEGSWLTVV.

The rearrangement uses TRBV27 and TRBJ1-1; TRBD1 aligns across 8 bases. V shed 5 bases and J 0 bases; nucleotides not matched to a gene: 8. The CDR3 consists of 16 residues. From germline, CDR1 is MNHEY and CDR2 SMNVEV (reference sequence). CDR3: CASSPLGQGMNTEAFF. The CDR3 coding sequence is TGTGCCAGCAGTCCCCTCGGACAGGGAATGAACACTGAAGCTTTCTTT.